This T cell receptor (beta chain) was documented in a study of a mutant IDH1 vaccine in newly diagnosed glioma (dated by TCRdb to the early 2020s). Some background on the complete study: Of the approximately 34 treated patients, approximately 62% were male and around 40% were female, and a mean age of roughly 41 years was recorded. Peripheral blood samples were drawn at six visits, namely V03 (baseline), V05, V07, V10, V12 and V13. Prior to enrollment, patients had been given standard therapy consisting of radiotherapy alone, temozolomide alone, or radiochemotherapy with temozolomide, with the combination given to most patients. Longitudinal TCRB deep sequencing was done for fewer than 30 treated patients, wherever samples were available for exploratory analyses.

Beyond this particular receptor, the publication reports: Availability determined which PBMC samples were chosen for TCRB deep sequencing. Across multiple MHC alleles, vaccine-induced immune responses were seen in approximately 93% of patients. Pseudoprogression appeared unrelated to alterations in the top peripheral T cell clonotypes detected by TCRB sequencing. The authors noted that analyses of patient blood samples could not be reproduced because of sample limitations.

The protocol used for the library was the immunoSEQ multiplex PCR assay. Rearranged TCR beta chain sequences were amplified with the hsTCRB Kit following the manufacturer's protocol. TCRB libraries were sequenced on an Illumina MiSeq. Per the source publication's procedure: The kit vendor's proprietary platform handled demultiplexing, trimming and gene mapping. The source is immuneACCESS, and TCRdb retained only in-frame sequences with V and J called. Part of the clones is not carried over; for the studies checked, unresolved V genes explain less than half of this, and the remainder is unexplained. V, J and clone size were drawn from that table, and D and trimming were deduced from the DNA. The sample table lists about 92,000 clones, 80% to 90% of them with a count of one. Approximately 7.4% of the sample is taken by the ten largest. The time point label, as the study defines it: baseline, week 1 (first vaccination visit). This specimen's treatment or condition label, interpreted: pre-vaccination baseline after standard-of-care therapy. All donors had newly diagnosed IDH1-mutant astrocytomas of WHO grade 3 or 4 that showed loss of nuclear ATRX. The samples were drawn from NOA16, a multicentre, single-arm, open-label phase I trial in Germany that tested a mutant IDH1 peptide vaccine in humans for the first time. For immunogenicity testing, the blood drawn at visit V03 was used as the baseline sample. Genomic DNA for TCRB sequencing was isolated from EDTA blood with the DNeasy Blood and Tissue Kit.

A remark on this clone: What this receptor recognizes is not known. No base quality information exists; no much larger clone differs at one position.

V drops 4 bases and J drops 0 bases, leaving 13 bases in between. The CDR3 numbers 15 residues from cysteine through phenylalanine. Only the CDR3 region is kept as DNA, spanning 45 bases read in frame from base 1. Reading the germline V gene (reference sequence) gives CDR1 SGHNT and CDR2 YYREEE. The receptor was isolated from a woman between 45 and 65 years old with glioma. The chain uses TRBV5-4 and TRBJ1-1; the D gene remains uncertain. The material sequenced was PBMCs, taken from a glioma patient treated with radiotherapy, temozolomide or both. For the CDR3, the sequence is CASSGEGRLNTEAFF. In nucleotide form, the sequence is TGTGCCAGCAGCGGAGAAGGCAGATTGAACACTGAAGCTTTCTTT.